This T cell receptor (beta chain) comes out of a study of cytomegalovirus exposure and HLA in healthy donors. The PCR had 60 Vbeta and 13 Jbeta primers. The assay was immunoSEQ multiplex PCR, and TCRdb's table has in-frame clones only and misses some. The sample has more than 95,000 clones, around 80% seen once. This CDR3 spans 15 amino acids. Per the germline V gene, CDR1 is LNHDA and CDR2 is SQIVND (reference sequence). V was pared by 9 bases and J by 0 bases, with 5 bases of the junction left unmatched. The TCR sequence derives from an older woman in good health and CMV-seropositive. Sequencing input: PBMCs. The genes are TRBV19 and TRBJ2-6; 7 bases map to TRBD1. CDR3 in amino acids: CASRDSDSGANVLTF. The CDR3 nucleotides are TGTGCCAGCCGGGACAGCGACTCTGGGGCCAACGTCCTGACTTTC. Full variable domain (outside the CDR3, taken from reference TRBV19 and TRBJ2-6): DGGITQSPKYLFRKEGQNVTLSCEQNLNHDAMYWYRQDPGQGLRLIYYSQIVNDFQKGDIAEGYSVSREKKESFPLTVTSAQKNPTAFYLCASRDSDSGANVLTFGAGSRLTVL.